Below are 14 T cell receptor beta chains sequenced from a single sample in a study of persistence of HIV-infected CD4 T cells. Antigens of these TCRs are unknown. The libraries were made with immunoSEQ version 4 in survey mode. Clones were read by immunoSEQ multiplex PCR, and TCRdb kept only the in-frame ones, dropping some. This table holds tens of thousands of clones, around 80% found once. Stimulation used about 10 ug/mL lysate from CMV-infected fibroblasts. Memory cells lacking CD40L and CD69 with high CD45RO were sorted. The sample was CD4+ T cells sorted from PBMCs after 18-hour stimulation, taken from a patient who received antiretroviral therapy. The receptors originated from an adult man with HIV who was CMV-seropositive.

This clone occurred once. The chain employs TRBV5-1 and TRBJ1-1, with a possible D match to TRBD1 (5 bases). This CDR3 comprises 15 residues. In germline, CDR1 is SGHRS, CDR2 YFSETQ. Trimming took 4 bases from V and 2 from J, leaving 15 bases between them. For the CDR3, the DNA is TGCGCCAGCAGCCCTCGGGAAGGGGTCAACACTGAAGCTTTCTTT. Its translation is CASSPREGVNTEAFF.

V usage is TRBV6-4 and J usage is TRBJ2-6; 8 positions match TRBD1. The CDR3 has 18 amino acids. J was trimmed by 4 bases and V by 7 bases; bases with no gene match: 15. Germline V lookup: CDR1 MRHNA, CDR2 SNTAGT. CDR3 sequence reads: CASTGSLDRVFGANVLTF. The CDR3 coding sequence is TGTGCCAGCACGGGCTCCCTGGACAGGGTGTTCGGGGCCAACGTCCTGACTTTC.

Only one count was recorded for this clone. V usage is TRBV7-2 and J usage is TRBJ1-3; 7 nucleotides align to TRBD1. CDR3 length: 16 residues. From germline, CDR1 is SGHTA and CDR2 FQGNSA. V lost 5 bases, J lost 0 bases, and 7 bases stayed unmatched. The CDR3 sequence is CASSQQQGTSGNTIYF. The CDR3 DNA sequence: TGTGCCAGCAGCCAGCAACAGGGGACCTCTGGAAACACCATATATTTT.

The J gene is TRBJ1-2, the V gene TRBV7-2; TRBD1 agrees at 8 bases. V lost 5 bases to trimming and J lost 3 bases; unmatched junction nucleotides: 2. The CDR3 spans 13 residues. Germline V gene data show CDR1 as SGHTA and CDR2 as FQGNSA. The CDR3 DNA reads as TGTGCCAGCAGCACGACAGGGGACTATGGCTACACCTTC. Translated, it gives CASSTTGDYGYTF. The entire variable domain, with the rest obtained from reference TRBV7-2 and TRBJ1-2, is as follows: GAGVSQSPSNKVTEKGKDVELRCDPISGHTALYWYRQSLGQGLEFLIYFQGNSAPDKSGLPSDRFSAERTGGSVSTLTIQRTQQEDSAVYLCASSTTGDYGYTFGSGTRLTVV.

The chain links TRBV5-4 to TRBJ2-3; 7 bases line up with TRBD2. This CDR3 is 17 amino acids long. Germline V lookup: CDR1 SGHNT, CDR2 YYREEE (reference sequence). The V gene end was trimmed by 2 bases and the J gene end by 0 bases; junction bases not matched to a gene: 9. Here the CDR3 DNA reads TGTGCCAGCAGCTTCGTGGGCGGGGGACCAAGCACAGATACGCAGTATTTT. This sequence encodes CASSFVGGGPSTDTQYF.

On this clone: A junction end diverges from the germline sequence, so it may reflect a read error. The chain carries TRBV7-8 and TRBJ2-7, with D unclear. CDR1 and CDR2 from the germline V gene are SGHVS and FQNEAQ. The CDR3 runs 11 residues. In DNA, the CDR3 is TGTGCCAGCACCTTATTCTACGAGCAGTACTTC. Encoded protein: CASTLFYEQYF.

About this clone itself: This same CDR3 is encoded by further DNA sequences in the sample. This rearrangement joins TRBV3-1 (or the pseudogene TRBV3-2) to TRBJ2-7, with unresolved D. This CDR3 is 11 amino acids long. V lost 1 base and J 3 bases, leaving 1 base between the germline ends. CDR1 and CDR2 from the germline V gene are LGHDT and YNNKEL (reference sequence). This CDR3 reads CASSQGYEQYF. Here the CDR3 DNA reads TGTGCCAGCAGCCAAGGCTACGAGCAGTACTTC.

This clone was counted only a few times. The CDR3 loop is CASRSVGTEAFF. As DNA, the CDR3 is TGTGCCAGCAGATCCGTTGGCACTGAAGCTTTCTTT. The genes are TRBV6-5 and TRBJ1-1; D is unclear. Trimming pared 6 bases from V and 4 bases from J, leaving 9 bases between. The CDR3 runs to 12 residues. Germline V CDR1 and CDR2: MNHEY, SVGAGI.

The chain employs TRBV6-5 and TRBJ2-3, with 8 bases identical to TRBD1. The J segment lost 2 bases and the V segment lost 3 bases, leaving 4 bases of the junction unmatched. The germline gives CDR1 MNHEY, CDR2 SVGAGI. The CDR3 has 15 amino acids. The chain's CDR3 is CASSYRGQATDTQYF. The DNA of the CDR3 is TGTGCCAGCAGTTATAGGGGACAGGCCACAGATACGCAGTATTTT.

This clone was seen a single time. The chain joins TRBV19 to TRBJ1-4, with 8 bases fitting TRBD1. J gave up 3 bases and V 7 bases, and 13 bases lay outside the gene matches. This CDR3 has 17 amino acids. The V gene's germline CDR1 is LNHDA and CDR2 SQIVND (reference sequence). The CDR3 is CASTVGTGGLANEKLFF. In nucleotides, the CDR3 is TGTGCCAGTACCGTCGGGACAGGAGGTCTCGCTAATGAAAAACTGTTTTTT.

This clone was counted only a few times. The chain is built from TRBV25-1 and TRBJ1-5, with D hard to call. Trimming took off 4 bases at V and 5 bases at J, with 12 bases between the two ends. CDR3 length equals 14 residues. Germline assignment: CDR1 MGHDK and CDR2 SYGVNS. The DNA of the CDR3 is TGTGCCAGCAGTGGTAAGGGCGGGCATCAGCCCCAGCATTTT. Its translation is CASSGKGGHQPQHF.

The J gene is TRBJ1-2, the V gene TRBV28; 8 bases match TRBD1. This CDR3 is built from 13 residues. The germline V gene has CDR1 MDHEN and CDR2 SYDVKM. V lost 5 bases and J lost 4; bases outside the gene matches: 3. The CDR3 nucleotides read TGTGCCAGCAGTGCAGGGGGCCGCTATGGCTACACCTTC. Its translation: CASSAGGRYGYTF.

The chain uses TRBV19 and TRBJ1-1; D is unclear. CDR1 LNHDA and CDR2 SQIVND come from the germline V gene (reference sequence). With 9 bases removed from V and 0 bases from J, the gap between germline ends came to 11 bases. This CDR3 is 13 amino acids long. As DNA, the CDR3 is TGTGCCAGCAGGACTATTTTGAACACTGAAGCTTTCTTT. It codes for CASRTILNTEAFF.

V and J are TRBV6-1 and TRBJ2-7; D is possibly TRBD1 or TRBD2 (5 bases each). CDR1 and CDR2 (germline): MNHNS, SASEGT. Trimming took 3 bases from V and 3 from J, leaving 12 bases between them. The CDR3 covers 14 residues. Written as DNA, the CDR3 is TGTGCCAGCAGTGAGGGACCGACTAACTACGAGCAGTACTTC. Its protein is CASSEGPTNYEQYF.